The next 31 T cell receptor beta chains were all read from a single sample in a study of blood T cell repertoires in COVID-19. The repertoire was sequenced with immunoSEQ multiplex PCR; TCRdb's copy has only in-frame clones and lacks some. This table holds 200,000 to 300,000 clones, roughly 80% found once. Material for sequencing was peripheral blood. The receptors shown here come from a woman aged 18-29 years with acute or convalescent COVID-19.

The J gene is TRBJ2-3, the V gene TRBV24-1, with 9 positions matching TRBD2. The germline CDR1 and CDR2 sequences are KGHDR and SFDVKD. The CDR3 is 16 residues long. V dropped 0 bases and J dropped 5; count of bases not matched to a gene: 5. CDR3 sequence: CATSDLGGRDRDTQYF. The CDR3 DNA sequence: TGTGCCACCAGTGATTTGGGCGGGAGGGACCGAGATACGCAGTATTTT.

The V gene is TRBV11-2, the J gene TRBJ2-2; D gene unclear. In germline, CDR1 is SGHAT, CDR2 FQNNGV. The CDR3 is 13 amino acids. V lost 2 bases and J lost 2, with 3 bases in between. CDR3 residues: CASSLQNTGELFF. Written as DNA, the CDR3 is TGTGCCAGCAGCTTACAAAACACCGGGGAGCTGTTTTTT.

J is TRBJ2-7 and V is TRBV27; 8 positions match TRBD1. With 2 bases clipped from V and 4 bases from J, the junction kept 4 bases outside the gene matches. The germline V gene has CDR1 MNHEY and CDR2 SMNVEV (reference sequence). The CDR3 has 14 amino acids. The CDR3 spells CASSLQGALYEQYF. The CDR3 DNA reads TGTGCCAGCAGTTTACAGGGGGCGCTTTACGAGCAGTACTTC.

The genes are TRBV19 and TRBJ1-5; possibly TRBD1 for D (6 bases). V was clipped by 5 bases and J by 1 base, with 15 bases between them. CDR1 is LNHDA, CDR2 SQIVND, per germline (reference sequence). The CDR3 sequence is 16 residues long. In nucleotides, the CDR3 is TGTGCCAGTAGTTTCTCAGGGGTTCGAAGCAATCAGCCCCAGCATTTT. Protein sequence: CASSFSGVRSNQPQHF.

The V and J genes are TRBV4-3 and TRBJ1-4; 7 bases map to TRBD1. V was clipped by 2 bases and J by 2 bases; unmatched bases: 2. Germline lookup yields CDR1 LGHNA and CDR2 YSLEER. This CDR3 region has 15 residues. The CDR3 region is CASSQRQGTNEKLFF. The DNA for the CDR3 is TGCGCCAGCAGCCAACGACAGGGCACTAATGAAAAACTGTTTTTT.

This chain joins TRBV9 and TRBJ2-1; 8 bases agree with TRBD2. This CDR3 is built from 15 residues. Germline CDR1 SGDLS, CDR2 YYNGEE. V trimming: 1 base; J trimming: 6 bases; junction bases outside the gene matches: 6. The CDR3 loop reads CASSVRLANFNEQFF. CDR3 nucleotide sequence: TGTGCCAGCAGCGTAAGACTAGCGAACTTCAATGAGCAGTTCTTC.

The chain carries TRBV7-8 and TRBJ1-2; D gene unclear. CDR1 is SGHVS and CDR2 is FQNEAQ in the germline V gene. Trimming removed 1 base from V and 0 bases from J, with 12 bases in between. The CDR3 length is 16 residues. The CDR3 nucleotides read TGTGCCAGCAGCTTAGTTAGTCGTACAGCTAACTATGGCTACACCTTC. Translation: CASSLVSRTANYGYTF.

The chain combines TRBV4-3 with TRBJ2-7, with D perhaps TRBD1 (5 bases). Trimming took 0 bases from V and 2 from J, leaving 8 bases between them. Germline CDR1 LGHNA, CDR2 YSLEER. The CDR3 is made up of 14 amino acids. In nucleotides, the CDR3 is TGCGCCAGCAGCCAAGAACTGGGGCCCTACGAGCAGTACTTC. The encoded protein is CASSQELGPYEQYF.

The chain carries TRBV27 and TRBJ2-2; TRBD2 matches at 9 bases. The V and J ends lost 2 bases and 8 bases, in that order; junction bases with no gene match: 9. CDR3 size: 16 residues. Germline values: CDR1 MNHEY, CDR2 SMNVEV (reference sequence). The CDR3: CASSLGPPREGGELFF. The CDR3 bases are TGTGCCAGCAGTTTAGGCCCTCCGCGGGAGGGGGGGGAGCTGTTTTTT.

The count of this clone is one. The V and J genes are TRBV7-9 and TRBJ2-1, with 7 bases lining up with TRBD2. The CDR3 sequence is 14 residues long. Germline V gene lookup returns CDR1 SEHNR and CDR2 FQNEAQ (reference sequence). Trimming cost V 3 bases and J 8 bases; bases outside gene matches: 7. This chain's CDR3 is CASSLGLSPHEQFF. CDR3 nucleotides: TGTGCCAGCAGCTTGGGACTAAGTCCCCATGAGCAGTTCTTC. Full variable domain (rest looked up from reference TRBV7-9 and TRBJ2-1): DTGVSQNPRHKITKRGQNVTFRCDPISEHNRLYWYRQTLGQGPEFLTYFQNEAQLEKSRLLSDRFSAERPKGSFSTLEIQRTEQGDSAMYLCASSLGLSPHEQFFGPGTRLTVL.

The chain's CDR3 is CATRLAGGLSTGELFF. DNA of the CDR3: TGTGCCACACGGCTAGCGGGAGGATTGAGCACCGGGGAGCTGTTTTTT. V gene TRBV30 combines with J gene TRBJ2-2, with 11 bases identical to TRBD2. This CDR3 is built from 16 residues. CDR1 and CDR2 (germline): GTSNPN, SVGIG (reference sequence). The J segment lost 4 bases and the V segment lost 8 bases, leaving 12 bases of the junction unmatched.

The gene calls are TRBV19 and TRBJ2-1, with 9 bases matching TRBD2. V gave up 0 bases and J gave up 8 bases; unmatched junction bases: 11. Germline V gives CDR1 LNHDA, CDR2 SQIVND (reference sequence). The CDR3 is made up of 17 amino acids. CDR3 sequence reads: CASSIDRLAGGPHEQFF. Here the CDR3 DNA reads TGTGCCAGTAGTATAGATAGGTTGGCGGGAGGGCCCCATGAGCAGTTCTTC.

V and J are TRBV6-5 and TRBJ2-1; 12 bases fit TRBD2. The CDR3 runs to 15 residues. Trimming took 6 bases from V and 10 from J; bases not matched to a gene: 10. Germline CDR1 MNHEY, CDR2 SVGAGI. CDR3 DNA: TGTGCCAGCAGCACGCATCTAGCGGGAGGGGGGGAGCAGTTCTTC. Translation gives CASSTHLAGGGEQFF.

CDR3 loop: CASSTYRGKGNYEQYF. CDR3 coding DNA: TGTGCCAGCAGCACCTACCGCGGGAAGGGTAACTACGAGCAGTACTTC. The chain carries TRBV28 and TRBJ2-7; D is perhaps TRBD2 (6 bases). Germline loops: CDR1 MDHEN, CDR2 SYDVKM. CDR3 size: 16 residues. V lost 6 bases and J 3 bases, leaving 21 bases between the germline ends. The variable domain in full, with the rest retrieved from reference TRBV28 and TRBJ2-7, is DVKVTQSSRYLVKRTGEKVFLECVQDMDHENMFWYRQDPGLGLRLIYFSYDVKMKEKGDIPEGYSVSREKKERFSLILESASTNQTSMYLCASSTYRGKGNYEQYFGPGTRLTVT.

This sequence joins TRBV4-1 and TRBJ2-5; TRBD2 aligns across 14 bases. Germline V gene lookup returns CDR1 MGHRA and CDR2 YSYEKL. V lost 0 bases and J lost 7; bases outside the gene matches: 4. The CDR3 covers 16 residues. The CDR3 nucleotides read TGCGCCAGCAGCCAAGATGAGACTAGCGGGAGGGTGACCCAGTACTTC. Amino acids: CASSQDETSGRVTQYF.

The gene calls are TRBV18 and TRBJ1-4, with a possible D match to TRBD1 (5 bases). CDR1 and CDR2 from the germline V gene are KGHSH and LQKENI. With 4 bases removed from V and 8 bases from J, the gap between germline ends came to 11 bases. CDR3 length equals 13 residues. CDR3 region: CASSRGQEEKLFF. The DNA for the CDR3 is TGTGCCAGCTCACGGGGCCAAGAGGAAAAACTGTTTTTT.

This chain uses TRBV5-4 with TRBJ2-7, with a tentative D call TRBD1 (6 bases). The CDR3 has 15 residues. The ends were cut back, 0 bases at V and 7 bases at J, with 17 bases in the middle. Per germline, CDR1 SGHNT and CDR2 YYREEE (reference sequence). The CDR3 sequence is CASSLVGNRVVEQYF. The CDR3 DNA sequence: TGTGCCAGCAGCTTGGTCGGGAACAGGGTTGTGGAGCAGTACTTC.

This clone was seen a few times. V is TRBV5-5 and J is TRBJ1-6; 8 nucleotides align to TRBD1. The CDR3 loop spans 16 amino acids. Trimming took 1 base from V and 6 from J; bases not matched to a gene: 6. Per the germline V gene, CDR1 is SGHKS and CDR2 is YYEKEE (reference sequence). DNA for the CDR3: TGTGCCAGCAGCTTGACAGGGGGTTCTCGTAATTCACCCCTCCACTTT. Translated, it gives CASSLTGGSRNSPLHF.

The chain joins TRBV6-2 or TRBV6-3 to TRBJ2-3; weak D call: TRBD2 (5 bases). CDR3 length: 16 residues. V gave up 2 bases and J gave up 6 bases, with 18 bases separating them. Germline values: CDR1 MNHEY, CDR2 SVGEGT. The CDR3 reads CASSYPPGRVGDTQYF. CDR3 DNA: TGTGCCAGCAGTTACCCCCCGGGAAGGGTAGGGGATACGCAGTATTTT.

V usage is TRBV2 and J usage is TRBJ1-2; D is ambiguous. Germline CDR1 SNHLY, CDR2 FYNNEI. V was trimmed by 4 bases and J by 2 bases, leaving 5 bases between them. The CDR3 has 12 amino acids. The CDR3 spells CASSGENYGYTF. The CDR3 nucleotides read TGTGCCAGCAGTGGAGAGAACTATGGCTACACCTTC.

V usage is TRBV29-1 and J usage is TRBJ2-3; TRBD2 agrees at 8 bases. V shed 7 bases and J 4 bases; nucleotides not matched to a gene: 16. This CDR3 has 16 amino acids. CDR1 and CDR2 from the germline V gene are SQVTM and ANQGSEA. The CDR3 DNA sequence: TGCAGCGCCGAACGCTTAGCGGGAACCGGGGCAGATACGCAGTATTTT. Encoded protein: CSAERLAGTGADTQYF.

The V gene is TRBV6-1, the J gene TRBJ1-1; no definite D call. The germline gives CDR1 MNHNS, CDR2 SASEGT. Trimming shortened V by 2 bases and J by 1 base, and 8 bases separated the two germline ends. CDR3 length: 14 residues. In DNA form, the CDR3 reads TGTGCCAGCAGTGAAAGGAGATCGAACACTGAAGCTTTCTTT. It codes for CASSERRSNTEAFF.

The V and J genes are TRBV7-2 and TRBJ2-3; 8 nucleotides line up with TRBD2. The V segment lost 1 base and the J segment 4 bases; nucleotides outside the gene matches: 13. The CDR3 is made up of 18 amino acids. Germline loops: CDR1 SGHTA, CDR2 FQGNSA. The CDR3: CASSLVAGSYYGADTQYF. In DNA form, the CDR3 reads TGTGCCAGCAGCTTAGTAGCGGGATCATACTATGGGGCAGATACGCAGTATTTT.

CDR3 in DNA: TGTGCCAGCAGCGTTAAGACCACAGGGTCCACCGGGGAGCTGTTTTTT. This codes for CASSVKTTGSTGELFF. The chain employs TRBV9 and TRBJ2-2; a weak D match, TRBD1 (6 bases). Trimming cost V 2 bases and J 4 bases, with 15 bases left between them. Germline V lookup: CDR1 SGDLS, CDR2 YYNGEE. The CDR3 has 16 residues.

CDR3 sequence: CASSFAPGGNEQYF. For the CDR3, the DNA is TGTGCCAGCAGTTTTGCACCAGGGGGTAACGAGCAGTACTTC. The rearrangement uses TRBV28 and TRBJ2-7, with TRBD1 matching 7 bases. Germline V lookup: CDR1 MDHEN, CDR2 SYDVKM. The CDR3 loop spans 14 amino acids. After removal of 3 bases from V and 5 bases from J, the junction contained 7 bases not matched to a gene.

The CDR3 DNA reads TGCGCCAGCAGCCAAGATCGTGAGCAGCCCCAGCATTTT. As protein: CASSQDREQPQHF. The V gene is TRBV4-3, the J gene TRBJ1-5; D is undetermined. From germline, CDR1 is LGHNA and CDR2 YSLEER. This CDR3 contains 13 residues. V lost 0 bases to trimming and J lost 7 bases, with 7 bases between them.

The genes are TRBV2 and TRBJ2-7, with 9 bases matching TRBD1. Germline CDR1 SNHLY, CDR2 FYNNEI. The junction had 5 bases not matched to a gene; V was cut back by 9 bases and J by 2 bases. This CDR3 has 13 amino acids. The CDR3 here is CASRGTGTYEQYF. The CDR3 region has the DNA TGTGCCAGTCGGGGGACAGGGACCTACGAGCAGTACTTC. Full variable domain (rest looked up from reference TRBV2 and TRBJ2-7): EPEVTQTPSHQVTQMGQEVILRCVPISNHLYFYWYRQILGQKVEFLVSFYNNEISEKSEIFDDQFSVERPDGSNFTLKIRSTKLEDSAMYFCASRGTGTYEQYFGPGTRLTVT.

The chain employs TRBV7-4 and TRBJ1-5; 7 bases are a match to TRBD1. V shed 5 bases and J 5 bases; nucleotides not matched to a gene: 9. Germline loops: CDR1 SGHVT, CDR2 SQSDAQ. The CDR3 contains 15 residues. CDR3 amino acids: CASSGGQVAYQPQHF. For the CDR3, the DNA is TGTGCCAGCAGCGGCGGACAGGTCGCTTATCAGCCCCAGCATTTT.

This clone was recorded once. V and J are TRBV6-4 and TRBJ2-5; 14 bases are shared with TRBD2. Germline-derived CDR1 and CDR2 are MRHNA and SNTAGT. The CDR3 has 17 residues. Trimming cost V 6 bases and J 3 bases; bases outside gene matches: 9. CDR3 loop: CASRPGLAGVLKETQYF. The CDR3, as DNA: TGTGCCAGCAGACCGGGACTAGCGGGAGTGTTAAAAGAGACCCAGTACTTC.

The chain links TRBV24-1 to TRBJ2-1; TRBD2 matches 10 bases. Germline assignment: CDR1 KGHDR and CDR2 SFDVKD. V gave up 3 bases and J gave up 4 bases; unmatched junction bases: 5. This CDR3 contains 16 residues. For the CDR3, the DNA is TGTGCCACCAGTGATCAGACTAGCGGGCCGTACAATGAGCAGTTCTTC. Translation gives CATSDQTSGPYNEQFF.

The chain combines TRBV11-2 with TRBJ2-3; 12 bases fit TRBD2. V shed 0 bases and J 5 bases; nucleotides not matched to a gene: 3. In germline, CDR1 is SGHAT, CDR2 FQNNGV. The CDR3 covers 16 residues. CDR3 DNA sequence: TGTGCCAGCAGCTTAGAACTAGCGGGAGGTCTAGATACGCAGTATTTT. Its translation is CASSLELAGGLDTQYF.